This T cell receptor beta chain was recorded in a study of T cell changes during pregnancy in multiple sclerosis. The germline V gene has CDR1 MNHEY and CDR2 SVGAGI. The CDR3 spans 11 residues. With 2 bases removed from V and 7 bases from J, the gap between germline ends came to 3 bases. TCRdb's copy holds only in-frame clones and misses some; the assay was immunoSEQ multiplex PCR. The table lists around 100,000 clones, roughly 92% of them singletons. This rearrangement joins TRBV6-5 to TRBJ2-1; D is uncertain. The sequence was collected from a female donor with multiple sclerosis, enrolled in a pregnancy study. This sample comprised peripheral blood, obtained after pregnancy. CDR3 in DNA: TGTGCCAGCAGTTACCGGAATGAGCAGTTCTTC. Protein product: CASSYRNEQFF.